This T cell receptor beta chain is drawn from a study of cytomegalovirus exposure and HLA in healthy donors. Findings and caveats of the study: Previous analysis showed most TCR beta V segments were productive about 90% or about 30% of the time.

In the PCR, 60 Vbeta and 13 Jbeta primers were used. Clones were read by immunoSEQ multiplex PCR, and TCRdb kept only the in-frame ones, dropping some. Altogether about 130,000 clones are present, roughly four fifths being singletons, with the ten largest covering 11%. This clone was seen a few times. Its antigen is currently unknown. CDR1 and CDR2 (germline): MNHEY, SMNVEV (reference sequence). The CDR3 contains 13 residues. Trimming stripped 5 bases from V and 0 bases from J, with 7 bases between. Input material: PBMCs. V gene TRBV27 combines with J gene TRBJ1-2; D perhaps matches TRBD1 (5 bases). The clonotype comes from a male donor in good health and CMV-seropositive. For the CDR3, the DNA is TGTGCCAGCAGTCCGACAGCTAACTATGGCTACACCTTC. Protein sequence: CASSPTANYGYTF.